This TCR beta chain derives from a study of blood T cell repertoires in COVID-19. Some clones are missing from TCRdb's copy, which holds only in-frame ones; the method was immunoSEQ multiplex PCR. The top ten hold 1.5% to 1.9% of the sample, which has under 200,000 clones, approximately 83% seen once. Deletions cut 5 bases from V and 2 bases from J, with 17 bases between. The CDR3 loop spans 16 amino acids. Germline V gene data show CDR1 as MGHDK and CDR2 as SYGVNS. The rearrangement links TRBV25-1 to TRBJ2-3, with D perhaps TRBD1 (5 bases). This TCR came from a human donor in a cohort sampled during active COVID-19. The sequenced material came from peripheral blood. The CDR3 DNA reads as TGTGCCAGCAGTACCCCAGGACAAAGACTCACAGATACGCAGTATTTT. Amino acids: CASSTPGQRLTDTQYF.